A single TCR beta chain is shown here with its context. This CDR3 spans 15 amino acids. The germline CDR1 and CDR2 sequences are SGHDN and FVKESK. J lost 5 bases, V lost 3 bases, and 8 bases had no gene match. Original data processing: Counts of nucleated cells, estimated from reference gene primer amplification, were obtained. Sequenced by immunoSEQ multiplex PCR; TCRdb stores in-frame clones only, minus some. For V, J and clone size, that table is used; D and trimming come from the DNA. The sample shows 250,000 to 300,000 clones, more than 80% of them seen only once. This specimen belongs to a study of blood T cell repertoires in COVID-19. The overall study: From T cells, B-cell-depleted T cells, or PBMCs came the material, which was cDNA or gDNA.

This clonotype originated in a woman between 35 and 50 years old with acute or convalescent COVID-19. The V gene is TRBV14, the J gene TRBJ1-2; TRBD1 matches 8 bases. Sequencing used peripheral blood. In DNA form, the CDR3 reads TGTGCCAGCAGCCAGGCCGGGACAGGAATTTATGGCTACACCTTC. Translated: CASSQAGTGIYGYTF.